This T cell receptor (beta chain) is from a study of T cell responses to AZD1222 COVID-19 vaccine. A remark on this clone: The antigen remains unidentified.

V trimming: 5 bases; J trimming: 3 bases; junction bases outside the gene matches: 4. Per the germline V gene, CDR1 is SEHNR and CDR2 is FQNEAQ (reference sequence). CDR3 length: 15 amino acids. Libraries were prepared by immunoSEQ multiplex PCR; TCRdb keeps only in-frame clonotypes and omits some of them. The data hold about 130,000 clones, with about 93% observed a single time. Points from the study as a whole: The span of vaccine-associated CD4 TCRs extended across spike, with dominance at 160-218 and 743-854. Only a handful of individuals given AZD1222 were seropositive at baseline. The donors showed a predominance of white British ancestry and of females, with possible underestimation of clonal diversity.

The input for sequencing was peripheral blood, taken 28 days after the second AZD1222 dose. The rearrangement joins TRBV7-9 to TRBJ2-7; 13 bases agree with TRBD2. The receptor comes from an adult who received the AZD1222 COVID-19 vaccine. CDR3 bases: TGTGCCAGCAGCATGGGGACTAGCGGGGACTACGAGCAGTACTTC. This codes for CASSMGTSGDYEQYF. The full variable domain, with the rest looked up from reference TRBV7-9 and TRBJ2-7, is DTGVSQNPRHKITKRGQNVTFRCDPISEHNRLYWYRQTLGQGPEFLTYFQNEAQLEKSRLLSDRFSAERPKGSFSTLEIQRTEQGDSAMYLCASSMGTSGDYEQYFGPGTRLTVT.